The 25 T cell receptor beta chains given below trace back to one sample, sequenced in a study of T-cell reconstitution after alpha-beta-depleted transplantation in children. Molecular barcoding with unique molecular identifiers was used for the TCRbeta library. TCRdb reprocessed the PCR reads via MiXCR and lists one record per CDR3 protein. The data show roughly 500,000 distinct CDR3 sequences, roughly an eighth seen once. Sequencing used PBMCs from the stem cell graft donor, obtained from the stem cell graft. The receptors stem from a human donor who donated a stem cell graft to a child with combined immunodeficiency.

Notes on this clonotype: At one end, the junction sequence differs from germline, possibly due to a read error. This sequence joins TRBV7-9 and TRBJ2-1; D is possibly TRBD1 or TRBD2 (6 bases each). The length of the CDR3 is 13 residues. Germline CDR1 and CDR2: SEHNR and FQNEAQ (reference sequence). CDR3 nucleotides: TGTGCCAGCAGCTTAGGGACAGCGGGCGGGTCTTCCTTC. Residues: CASSLGTAGGSSF.

V gene TRBV3-1 combines with J gene TRBJ2-7, with D uncertain. Trimming removed 1 base from V and 0 bases from J, with 13 bases in between. The CDR3 extends over 16 amino acids. The germline gives CDR1 LGHDT, CDR2 YNNKEL (reference sequence). The CDR3 is CASSQVYDGSSYEQYF. Here the CDR3 DNA reads TGTGCCAGCAGCCAAGTTTATGACGGCAGCTCCTACGAGCAGTACTTC.

Only a few counts were recorded for this clonotype. This chain joins TRBV3-1 and TRBJ2-1, with 7 bases that match TRBD2. Germline CDR1 is LGHDT and CDR2 is YNNKEL (reference sequence). V dropped 1 base and J dropped 6; count of bases not matched to a gene: 3. The CDR3 has 14 residues. Here the CDR3 DNA reads TGTGCCAGCAGCCAAGCGGGAGGTCTCAATGAGCAGTTCTTC. Translated: CASSQAGGLNEQFF.

The V call is TRBV20-1, the J call TRBJ2-1; 7 nucleotides match TRBD2. The CDR3 spans 17 residues. Looked up from germline, CDR1 is DFQATT and CDR2 is SNEGSKA (reference sequence). With 4 bases clipped from V and 0 bases from J, the junction kept 12 bases outside the gene matches. DNA of the CDR3: TGCAGTGCTATGCCACCTGGGGGGGTTAGCTCCTACAATGAGCAGTTCTTC. Encoded protein: CSAMPPGGVSSYNEQFF.

This clonotype was seen ten or more times. V gene TRBV10-2 combines with J gene TRBJ2-1; D may be TRBD2 (6 bases). V was shortened by 6 bases and J by 8 bases, with 8 bases between the two germline ends. Germline V gene data show CDR1 as WSHSY and CDR2 as SAAADI. CDR3 length equals 11 residues. CDR3 loop: CASSPGDEQFF. CDR3 DNA: TGCGCCAGCAGCCCGGGAGATGAGCAGTTCTTC.

This clonotype was recorded at least ten times. V gene TRBV5-6 combines with J gene TRBJ2-1, with D perhaps assigned TRBD1 or TRBD2 (5 bases each). The CDR3 consists of 14 residues. V was trimmed by 5 bases and J by 8 bases, leaving 17 bases between them. Germline V lookup: CDR1 SGHDT, CDR2 YYEEEE. The chain's CDR3 is CASRRAGLGDEQFF. CDR3 coding DNA: TGTGCCAGCAGACGAGCAGGGCTGGGAGATGAGCAGTTCTTC.

This clonotype has just a few counts. This chain connects TRBV20-1 to TRBJ1-1, with 9 bases lining up with TRBD1. This CDR3 spans 16 amino acids. J lost 5 bases, V lost 5 bases, and 15 bases had no gene match. CDR1 is DFQATT, CDR2 SNEGSKA, per germline (reference sequence). The CDR3 bases are TGCAGTGCTTACCGGGACAGGGAAATGGTCGGAACTGAAGCTTTCTTT. Translating it yields CSAYRDREMVGTEAFF.

This clonotype was counted between two and nine times. A much larger clonotype is one base distant, so this may be a read error. This chain connects TRBV9 to TRBJ1-1; D gene uncertain. This CDR3 is 12 amino acids long. V dropped 4 bases and J dropped 3 bases, with 7 bases sitting between them. The germline gives CDR1 SGDLS, CDR2 YYNGEE. The CDR3, as DNA: TGTGCCAGCAGCTTCACGGACACTGAAGCTTTCTTT. Translated: CASSFTDTEAFF.

This chain joins TRBV2 and TRBJ1-5; perhaps TRBD1 as D (6 bases). Germline values: CDR1 SNHLY, CDR2 FYNNEI. The V end was cut by 5 bases, the J end by 3 bases, with 14 bases between. CDR3 length equals 15 residues. Here the CDR3 DNA reads TGTGCCAGCAGTAGTCCGACAGGCCCCAATCAGCCCCAGCATTTT. It specifies CASSSPTGPNQPQHF. Full variable domain (remainder filled in from reference TRBV2 and TRBJ1-5): EPEVTQTPSHQVTQMGQEVILRCVPISNHLYFYWYRQILGQKVEFLVSFYNNEISEKSEIFDDQFSVERPDGSNFTLKIRSTKLEDSAMYFCASSSPTGPNQPQHFGDGTRLSIL.

This clonotype has a single count. This sequence joins TRBV7-2 and TRBJ2-1; D is undetermined. Germline V lookup: CDR1 SGHTA, CDR2 FQGNSA. The CDR3 is made up of 12 amino acids. V gave up 5 bases and J gave up 5 bases, with 7 bases separating them. This CDR3 reads CASSPNNNEQFF. The DNA for the CDR3 is TGTGCCAGCAGCCCCAATAACAATGAGCAGTTCTTC.

This clonotype was picked up many times. The chain has TRBV29-1 and TRBJ2-7; TRBD2 might be the D (6 bases). Germline V gives CDR1 SQVTM, CDR2 ANQGSEA. The CDR3 has 13 residues. Trimming left V 4 bases short and J 5 bases short, with 15 bases between. The chain's CDR3 is CSVGRRDPHEQYF. The DNA of the CDR3 is TGCAGCGTTGGAAGGCGGGACCCCCACGAGCAGTACTTC.

This clonotype was counted ten times or more. V gene TRBV6-5 combines with J gene TRBJ2-3, with 10 bases that match TRBD2. Germline V gives CDR1 MNHEY, CDR2 SVGAGI. This CDR3 spans 15 amino acids. Trimming removed 4 bases from V and 7 bases from J; junction bases left unmatched: 8. The CDR3: CASSLSGGVENTQYF. CDR3 nucleotide sequence: TGTGCCAGCAGTTTGAGCGGGGGGGTTGAAAATACGCAGTATTTT.

The chain uses TRBV11-2 and TRBJ2-3; D gene uncertain. This CDR3 spans 17 amino acids. V was cut by 2 bases and J by 0 bases, with 15 bases left in between. From germline, CDR1 is SGHAT and CDR2 FQNNGV. The CDR3 bases are TGTGCCAGCAGCTTAAGTGGCGGTGGCACTAGCACAGATACGCAGTATTTT. Its translation is CASSLSGGGTSTDTQYF.

Here the CDR3 reads CASSPGRVTEAFF. The CDR3 nucleotides are TGTGCCAGCAGTCCGGGACGCGTCACTGAAGCTTTCTTT. J is TRBJ1-1 and V is TRBV6-2 or TRBV6-3; possible D gene TRBD1, 5 bases. CDR3 length: 13 residues. Germline values: CDR1 MNHEY, CDR2 SVGEGT. Trimming took off 5 bases at V and 4 bases at J, with 11 bases between the two ends.

The table lists this clonotype with a few counts. The chain recombines TRBV29-1 with TRBJ1-2, with a tentative D call TRBD1 (5 bases). Trimming cost V 4 bases and J 2 bases, with 11 bases left between them. The CDR3 runs to 13 residues. Looked up from germline, CDR1 is SQVTM and CDR2 is ANQGSEA. CDR3 residues: CSVVGRGNYGYTF. DNA of the CDR3: TGCAGCGTTGTGGGCCGGGGGAACTATGGCTACACCTTC.

V usage is TRBV24-1 and J usage is TRBJ2-7; D might be TRBD2 (5 bases). CDR3 length equals 14 residues. The V and J ends lost 5 bases and 5 bases respectively, with 15 bases between them. The germline CDR1 and CDR2 sequences are KGHDR and SFDVKD. The CDR3 here is CATSGPGIPHEQYF. CDR3 nucleotides: TGTGCCACCAGTGGCCCGGGAATCCCCCACGAGCAGTACTTC.

The rearrangement uses TRBV20-1 and TRBJ2-1; 10 bases line up with TRBD1. V gave up 1 base and J gave up 10 bases; unmatched junction bases: 13. This CDR3 is built from 16 residues. Per germline, CDR1 DFQATT and CDR2 SNEGSKA (reference sequence). The CDR3 loop reads CSARGLPGQGPREQFF. In DNA, the CDR3 is TGCAGTGCTAGAGGACTCCCGGGACAGGGGCCACGCGAGCAGTTCTTC.

In its sample, this clonotype was seen a few times. The chain is built from TRBV4-3 and TRBJ2-7, with D tentatively TRBD1 (6 bases). The length of the CDR3 is 16 residues. V lost 3 bases, J lost 0 bases, and 15 bases lay in between. Germline V gives CDR1 LGHNA, CDR2 YSLEER. The CDR3 loop reads CASSQDSIGDSYEQYF. The CDR3 bases are TGCGCCAGCAGCCAGGACAGCATTGGAGACTCCTACGAGCAGTACTTC.

The CDR3 is CSARDLGPRADTQYF. DNA for the CDR3: TGCAGTGCTAGAGATCTCGGCCCCAGGGCAGATACGCAGTATTTT. This rearrangement joins TRBV20-1 to TRBJ2-3; possibly TRBD1 for D (5 bases). V lost 0 bases and J 4 bases, leaving 14 bases between the germline ends. From germline, CDR1 is DFQATT and CDR2 SNEGSKA (reference sequence). The length of the CDR3 is 15 residues.

This clonotype was seen only a few times. This chain links TRBV27 with TRBJ2-1; TRBD2 matches 8 bases. The CDR3 sequence is 16 residues long. CDR1 and CDR2 from the germline V gene are MNHEY and SMNVEV (reference sequence). V trimming: 5 bases; J trimming: 1 base; junction bases outside the gene matches: 7. The CDR3 sequence is CASSLLTGGSYNEQFF. The CDR3 nucleotides read TGTGCCAGCAGTCTCCTAACGGGAGGGTCCTACAATGAGCAGTTCTTC.

This clonotype has just a few counts. This chain uses TRBV6-2 or TRBV6-3 with TRBJ2-3, with TRBD2 matching 7 bases. J lost 7 bases, V lost 8 bases, and 12 bases had no gene match. CDR1 is MNHEY, CDR2 SVGEGT, per germline. The CDR3 is 14 amino acids. CDR3 region: CASGRAGVPNTQYF. The CDR3 nucleotides read TGTGCCAGCGGGCGGGCGGGAGTTCCGAATACGCAGTATTTT.

This clonotype was detected only a few times. The chain couples TRBV6-5 to TRBJ1-1; D possibly corresponds to TRBD1 (5 bases). The CDR3 is 15 amino acids. Trimming cost V 0 bases and J 1 base, with 9 bases left between them. Germline V gene data show CDR1 as MNHEY and CDR2 as SVGAGI. DNA of the CDR3: TGTGCCAGCAGTTACTCTTGGGGGAAGAACACTGAAGCTTTCTTT. Protein: CASSYSWGKNTEAFF.

This clonotype was picked up many times. The chain links TRBV7-9 to TRBJ1-1; TRBD1 aligns across 7 bases. J was trimmed by 0 bases and V by 8 bases; bases with no gene match: 3. Germline assignment: CDR1 SEHNR and CDR2 FQNEAQ (reference sequence). The CDR3 consists of 13 residues. For the CDR3, the DNA is TGTGCCAGCCGGGACAGCCTGAACACTGAAGCTTTCTTT. It yields the protein CASRDSLNTEAFF.

This chain links TRBV20-1 with TRBJ2-7; D not resolved. Trimming removed 7 bases from V and 2 bases from J, with 6 bases in between. CDR1 and CDR2 from the germline V gene are DFQATT and SNEGSKA (reference sequence). The CDR3 runs 10 residues. Here the CDR3 reads CSVKAYEQYF. The CDR3 DNA sequence: TGCAGTGTCAAAGCCTACGAGCAGTACTTC.

This clonotype was counted a few times. The V gene is TRBV6-1, the J gene TRBJ1-6, with D possibly TRBD1 on 6 matching bases. This CDR3 has 14 amino acids. Germline-derived CDR1 and CDR2 are MNHNS and SASEGT. V lost 7 bases and J lost 9, with 16 bases in between. The CDR3 nucleotides are TGTGCCAGCACCCTGGACAGACAAACTTCACCCCTCCACTTT. Translation gives CASTLDRQTSPLHF.